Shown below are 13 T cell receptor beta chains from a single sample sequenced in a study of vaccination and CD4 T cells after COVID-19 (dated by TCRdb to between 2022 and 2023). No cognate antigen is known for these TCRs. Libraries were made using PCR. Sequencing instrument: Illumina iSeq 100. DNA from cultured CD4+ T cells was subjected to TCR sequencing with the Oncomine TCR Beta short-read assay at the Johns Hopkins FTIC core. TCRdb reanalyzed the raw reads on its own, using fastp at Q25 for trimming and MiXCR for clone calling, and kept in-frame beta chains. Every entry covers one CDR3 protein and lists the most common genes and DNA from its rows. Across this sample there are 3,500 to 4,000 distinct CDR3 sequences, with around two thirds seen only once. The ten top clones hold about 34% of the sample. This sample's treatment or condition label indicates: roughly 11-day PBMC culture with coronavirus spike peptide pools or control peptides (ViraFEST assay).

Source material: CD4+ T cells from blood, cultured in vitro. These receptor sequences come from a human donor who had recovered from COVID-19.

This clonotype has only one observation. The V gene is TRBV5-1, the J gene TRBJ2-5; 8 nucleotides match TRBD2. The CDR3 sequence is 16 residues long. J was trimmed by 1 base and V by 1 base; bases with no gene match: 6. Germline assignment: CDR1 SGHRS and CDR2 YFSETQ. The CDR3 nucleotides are TGCGCCAGCAGCTTGTTTGGCGGGGGGCTCCAAGAGACCCAGTACTTC. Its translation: CASSLFGGGLQETQYF. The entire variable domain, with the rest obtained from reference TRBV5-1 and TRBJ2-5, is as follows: KAGVTQTPRYLIKTRGQQVTLSCSPISGHRSVSWYQQTPGQGLQFLFEYFSETQRNKGNFPGRFSGRQFSNSRSEMNVSTLELGDSALYLCASSLFGGGLQETQYFGPGTRLLVL.

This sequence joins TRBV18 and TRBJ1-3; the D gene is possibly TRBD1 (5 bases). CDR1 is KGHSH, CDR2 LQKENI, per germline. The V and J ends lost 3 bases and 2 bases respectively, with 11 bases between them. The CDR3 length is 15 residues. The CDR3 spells CASSPAAGTGNTIYF. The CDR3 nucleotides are TGTGCCAGCTCACCTGCTGCAGGGACTGGAAACACCATATATTTT.

CDR3 nucleotide sequence: TGTGCCAGCAGAGCTTACTTCTTAAGGGGGACCAACTATGGCTACACCTTC. Residues: CASRAYFLRGTNYGYTF. The chain has TRBV2 and TRBJ1-2, with D perhaps TRBD1 (6 bases). Germline lookup yields CDR1 SNHLY and CDR2 FYNNEI. The CDR3 contains 17 residues. V was pared by 6 bases and J by 2 bases, with 22 bases between. Combining the CDR3 with reference TRBV2 and TRBJ1-2 gives the whole variable domain EPEVTQTPSHQVTQMGQEVILRCVPISNHLYFYWYRQILGQKVEFLVSFYNNEISEKSEIFDDQFSVERPDGSNFTLKIRSTKLEDSAMYFCASRAYFLRGTNYGYTFGSGTRLTVV.

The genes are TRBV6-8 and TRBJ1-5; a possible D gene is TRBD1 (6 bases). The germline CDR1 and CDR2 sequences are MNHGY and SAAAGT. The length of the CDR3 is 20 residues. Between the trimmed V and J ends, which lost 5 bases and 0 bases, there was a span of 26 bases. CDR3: CASSILLQGFPTVSNQPQHF. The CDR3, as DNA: TGTGCCAGCAGTATTCTCTTACAGGGTTTCCCGACGGTTAGCAATCAGCCCCAGCATTTT.

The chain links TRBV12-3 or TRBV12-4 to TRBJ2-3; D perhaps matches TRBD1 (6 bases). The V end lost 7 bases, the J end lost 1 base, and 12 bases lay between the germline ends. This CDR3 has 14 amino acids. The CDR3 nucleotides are TGTGCCAGCACCCACCCAGGGGGCACAGATACGCAGTATTTT. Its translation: CASTHPGGTDTQYF.

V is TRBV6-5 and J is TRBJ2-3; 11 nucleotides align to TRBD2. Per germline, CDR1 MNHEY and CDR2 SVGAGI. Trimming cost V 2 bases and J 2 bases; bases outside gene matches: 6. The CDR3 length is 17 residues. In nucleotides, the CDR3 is TGTGCCAGCAGTTACCGGGCTAGCGGGGGGTTCACAGATACGCAGTATTTT. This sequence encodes CASSYRASGGFTDTQYF.

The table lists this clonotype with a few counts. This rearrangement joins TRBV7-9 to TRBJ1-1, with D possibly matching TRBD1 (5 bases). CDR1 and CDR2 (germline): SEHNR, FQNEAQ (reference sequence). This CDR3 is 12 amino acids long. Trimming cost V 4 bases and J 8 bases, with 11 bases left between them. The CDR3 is CASSSWDREAFF. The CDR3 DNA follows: TGTGCCAGCAGCTCTTGGGACCGAGAAGCTTTCTTT.

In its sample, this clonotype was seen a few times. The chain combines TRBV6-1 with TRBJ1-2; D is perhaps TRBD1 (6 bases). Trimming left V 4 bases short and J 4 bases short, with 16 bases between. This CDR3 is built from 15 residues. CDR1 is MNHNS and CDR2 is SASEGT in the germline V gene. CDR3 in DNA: TGTGCCAGCAGTGGCCTATTGACAGGCGGCTATGGCTACACCTTC. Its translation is CASSGLLTGGYGYTF.

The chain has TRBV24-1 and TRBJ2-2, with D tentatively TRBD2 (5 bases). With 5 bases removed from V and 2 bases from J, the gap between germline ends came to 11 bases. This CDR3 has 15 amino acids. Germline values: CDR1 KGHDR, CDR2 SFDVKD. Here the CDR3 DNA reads TGTGCCACCAGTGGGCTAGAGGGTAACACCGGGGAGCTGTTTTTT. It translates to CATSGLEGNTGELFF.

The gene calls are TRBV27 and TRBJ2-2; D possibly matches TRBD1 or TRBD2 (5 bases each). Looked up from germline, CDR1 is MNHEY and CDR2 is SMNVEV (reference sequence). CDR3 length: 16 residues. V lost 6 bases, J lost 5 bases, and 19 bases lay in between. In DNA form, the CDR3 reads TGTGCCAGCAGCCTAAAGGGAGCAGGGTGGACCGGGGAGCTGTTTTTT. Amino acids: CASSLKGAGWTGELFF.

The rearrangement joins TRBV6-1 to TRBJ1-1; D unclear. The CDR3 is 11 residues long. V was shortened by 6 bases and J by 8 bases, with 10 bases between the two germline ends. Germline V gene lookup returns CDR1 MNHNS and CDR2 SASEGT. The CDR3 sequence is CASRVGGEAFF. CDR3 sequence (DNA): TGTGCCAGCAGAGTCGGCGGCGAAGCTTTCTTT.

The CDR3 DNA sequence: TGTGCCTGGAGTGGTCATGGGGCCAACGTCCTGACTTTC. Its protein is CAWSGHGANVLTF. The chain has TRBV30 and TRBJ2-6, with D unresolved. Germline V lookup: CDR1 GTSNPN, CDR2 SVGIG (reference sequence). The CDR3 length is 13 residues. Trimming took 1 base from V and 3 from J, leaving 4 bases between them.

The CDR3 nucleotides are TGCAGTGCCGAGAGTACCACAGATACGCAGTATTTT. The encoded protein is CSAESTTDTQYF. This sequence joins TRBV20-1 and TRBJ2-3; D ambiguous. V shed 6 bases and J shed 2 bases, with 9 bases lying between them. Germline V CDR1 and CDR2: DFQATT, SNEGSKA (reference sequence). The CDR3 contains 12 residues.